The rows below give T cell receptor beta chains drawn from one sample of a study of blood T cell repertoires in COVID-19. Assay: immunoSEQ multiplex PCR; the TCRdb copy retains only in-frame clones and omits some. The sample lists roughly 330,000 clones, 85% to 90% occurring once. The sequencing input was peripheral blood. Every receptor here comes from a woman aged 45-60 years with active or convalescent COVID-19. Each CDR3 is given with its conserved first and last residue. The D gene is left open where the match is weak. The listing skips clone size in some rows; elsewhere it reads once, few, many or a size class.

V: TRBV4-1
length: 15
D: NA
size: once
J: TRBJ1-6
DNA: TGCGCCAGCAGCCAAGAATCCGGGTATAATTCACCCCTCCACTTT
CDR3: CASSQESGYNSPLHF

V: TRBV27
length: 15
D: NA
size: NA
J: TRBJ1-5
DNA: TGTGCCAGCAGGATAGACCGACTTAGCAATCAGCCCCAGCATTTT
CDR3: CASRIDRLSNQPQHF

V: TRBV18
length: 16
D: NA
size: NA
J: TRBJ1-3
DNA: TGTGCCAGCTCTCCTAACCTTTCTGGGCCCGGAAACACCATATATTTT
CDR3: CASSPNLSGPGNTIYF

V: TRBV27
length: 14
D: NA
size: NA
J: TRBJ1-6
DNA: TGTGCCAGCCCCCAGGGGCTAGATAATTCACCCCTCCACTTT
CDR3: CASPQGLDNSPLHF

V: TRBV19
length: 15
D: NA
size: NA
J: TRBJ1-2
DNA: TGTGCCCGCTACGAGGAGGCCCACTTGGACTATGGCTACACCTTC
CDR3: CARYEEAHLDYGYTF

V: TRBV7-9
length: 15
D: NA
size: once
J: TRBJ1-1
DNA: TGTGCCAGCAGCTTAGTAGCCGCGGGGGCAGCGCAAGCTTTCTTT
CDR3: CASSLVAAGAAQAFF

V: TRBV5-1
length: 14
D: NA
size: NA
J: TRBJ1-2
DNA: TGCGCCAGCAGCTTGGACAGGAATTTCTATGGCTACACCTTC
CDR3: CASSLDRNFYGYTF

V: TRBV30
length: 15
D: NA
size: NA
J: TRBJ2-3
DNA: TGTGCCTGGAGTTGGGGGAGGGGGGGCACAGATACGCAGTATTTT
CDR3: CAWSWGRGGTDTQYF

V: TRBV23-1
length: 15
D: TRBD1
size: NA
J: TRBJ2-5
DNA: TGCGCCAGCAGTCGGGACAGGGCTAGGGGTGAGACCCAGTACTTC
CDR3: CASSRDRARGETQYF

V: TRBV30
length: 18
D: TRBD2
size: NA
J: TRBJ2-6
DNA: TGTGCCTGGAGGGCGCGGGAGGCCAGGTTCTCTGGGGCCAACGTCCTGACTTTC
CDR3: CAWRAREARFSGANVLTF

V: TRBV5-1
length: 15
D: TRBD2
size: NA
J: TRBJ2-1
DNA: TGCGCCAGCAGTTCGCTAGCGGGAACCGGGGGTGAGCAGTTCTTC
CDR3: CASSSLAGTGGEQFF

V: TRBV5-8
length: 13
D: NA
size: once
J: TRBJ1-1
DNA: TGTGCCAGCAGCTTGGTGATGGGGGCCGGGGCTTTCTTT
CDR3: CASSLVMGAGAFF

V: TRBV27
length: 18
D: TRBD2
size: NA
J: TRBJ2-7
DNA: TGTGCCAGCAGCCGCAGCCCACTCGGGACTAGCGGGTCCTACGAGCAGTACTTC
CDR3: CASSRSPLGTSGSYEQYF

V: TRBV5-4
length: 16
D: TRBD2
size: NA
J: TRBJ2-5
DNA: TGTGCCAGCAGCTTGGAGTTGAGCGGGGCTCAAGAGACCCAGTACTTC
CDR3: CASSLELSGAQETQYF

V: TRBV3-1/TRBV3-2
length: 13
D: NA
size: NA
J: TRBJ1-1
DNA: TGTGCCAGCAGCCTAACAGGGTACACTGAAGCTTTCTTT
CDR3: CASSLTGYTEAFF

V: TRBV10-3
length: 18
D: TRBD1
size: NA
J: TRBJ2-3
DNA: TGTGCCATCAGTGAGTCGATTGCGGGGCAGGGGGCGCGAGATACGCAGTATTTT
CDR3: CAISESIAGQGARDTQYF

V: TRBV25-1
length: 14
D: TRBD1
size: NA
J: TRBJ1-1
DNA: TGTGCCAGCACCACAGGGGGGATAGGCACTGAAGCTTTCTTT
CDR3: CASTTGGIGTEAFF

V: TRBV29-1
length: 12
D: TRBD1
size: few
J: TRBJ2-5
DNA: TGCAGCGGAGGGACAGGGTCGGAGACCCAGTACTTC
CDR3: CSGGTGSETQYF

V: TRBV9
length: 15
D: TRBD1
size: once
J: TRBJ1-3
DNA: TGTGCCAGCAGCGTGACAGGGGACCTAGGGAACACCATATATTTT
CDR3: CASSVTGDLGNTIYF

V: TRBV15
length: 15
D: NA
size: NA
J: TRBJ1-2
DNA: TGTGCCACCAGCAGAGATACTGGCAGGGCCTATGGCTACACCTTC
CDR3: CATSRDTGRAYGYTF

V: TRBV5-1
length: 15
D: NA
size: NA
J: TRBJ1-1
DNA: TGCGCCAGCAGCTGGGGTGGCGCAGGGTTCACTGAAGCTTTCTTT
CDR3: CASSWGGAGFTEAFF

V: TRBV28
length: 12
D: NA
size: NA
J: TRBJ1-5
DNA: TGTGCCATCAAACAGGGAAATCAGCCCCAGCATTTT
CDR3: CAIKQGNQPQHF

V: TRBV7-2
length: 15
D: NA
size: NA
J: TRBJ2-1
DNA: TGTGCCAGCAGCTTAGCCTACAGCTCCTACAATGAGCAGTTCTTC
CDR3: CASSLAYSSYNEQFF

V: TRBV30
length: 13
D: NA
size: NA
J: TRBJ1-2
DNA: TGTGCCTGGAGTAACGGGAAGAACTATGGCTACACCTTC
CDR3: CAWSNGKNYGYTF

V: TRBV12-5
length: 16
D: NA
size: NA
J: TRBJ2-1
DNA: TGTGCTAGTGGTCCCCACAGAGGGAACGTATACAATGAGCAGTTCTTC
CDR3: CASGPHRGNVYNEQFF

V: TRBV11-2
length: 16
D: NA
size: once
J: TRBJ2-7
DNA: TGTGCCAGCAGCTTAGTAGGGATTAGCGGAGCCTACGAGCAGTACTTC
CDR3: CASSLVGISGAYEQYF

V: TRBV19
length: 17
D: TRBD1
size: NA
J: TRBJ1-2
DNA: TGTGCCAGTAGTATAGAGGGACAGGGAGGATTTGGCTATGGCTACACCTTC
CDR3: CASSIEGQGGFGYGYTF

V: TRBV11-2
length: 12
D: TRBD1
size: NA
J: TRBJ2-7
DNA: TGTGCCAGCAGCTTAATGCAGACAGGGCAGCACTTC
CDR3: CASSLMQTGQHF

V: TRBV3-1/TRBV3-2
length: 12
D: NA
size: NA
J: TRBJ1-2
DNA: TGTGCCAGCAGCCAAGGGGCGTTGGGCTACACCTTC
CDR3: CASSQGALGYTF

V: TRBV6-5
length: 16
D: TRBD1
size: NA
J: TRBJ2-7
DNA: TGTGCCAGCAGTTACTCGATAGGGACAGACTCCTACGAGCAGTACTTC
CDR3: CASSYSIGTDSYEQYF

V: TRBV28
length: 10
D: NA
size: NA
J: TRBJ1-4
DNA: TGTGCCAGCGGCCATGAAAAACTGTTTTTT
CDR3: CASGHEKLFF

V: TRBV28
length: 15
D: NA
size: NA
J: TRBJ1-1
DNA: TGTGCCAGCAGCCCAACACAGGATTGGAACACTGAAGCTTTCTTT
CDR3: CASSPTQDWNTEAFF

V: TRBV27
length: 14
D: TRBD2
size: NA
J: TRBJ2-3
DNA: TGTGCCAGCAGGGGACTAGCGGCCACAGATACGCAGTATTTT
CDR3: CASRGLAATDTQYF

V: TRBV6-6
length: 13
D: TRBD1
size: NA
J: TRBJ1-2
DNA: TGTGCCAGCAGTCTCGACAGGGATTATGGCTACACCTTC
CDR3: CASSLDRDYGYTF

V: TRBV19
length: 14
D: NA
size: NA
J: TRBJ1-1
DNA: TGTGCCAGTAGTATACCAGGGTCGCAGGGGACGGCTTTCTTT
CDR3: CASSIPGSQGTAFF

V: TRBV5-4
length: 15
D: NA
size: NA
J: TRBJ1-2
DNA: TGTGCCAGCAGCCCCGACCTGACAGGAAGGGCTGGCTACACCTTC
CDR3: CASSPDLTGRAGYTF

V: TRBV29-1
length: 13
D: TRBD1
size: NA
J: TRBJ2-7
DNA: TGCAGCGTTGGAGGGACAGGTACCTACGAGCAGTACTTC
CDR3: CSVGGTGTYEQYF

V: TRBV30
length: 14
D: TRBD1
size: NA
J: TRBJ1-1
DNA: TGTGCCTGGAGTGTAGGACAGGGCTACACTGAAGCTTTCTTT
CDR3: CAWSVGQGYTEAFF

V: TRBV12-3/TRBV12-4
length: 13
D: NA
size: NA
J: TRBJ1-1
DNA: TGTGCCAGCAGTTTAGGGCTGAACACTGAAGCTTTCTTT
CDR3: CASSLGLNTEAFF

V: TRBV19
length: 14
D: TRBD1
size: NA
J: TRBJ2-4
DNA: TGTGCCAGTAGACCGGGACAGGGGGTGAACATTCAGTACTTC
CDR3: CASRPGQGVNIQYF

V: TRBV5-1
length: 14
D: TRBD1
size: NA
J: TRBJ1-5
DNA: TGCGCCAGCAGCTGGGACAGCCCCAATCAGCCCCAGCATTTT
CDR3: CASSWDSPNQPQHF

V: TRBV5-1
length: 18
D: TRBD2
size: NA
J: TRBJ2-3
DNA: TGCGCCAGCAGCTTGGTTGGGCTAGCGGGAGGGCCCTCAGATACGCAGTATTTT
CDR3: CASSLVGLAGGPSDTQYF